The T cell receptor (beta chain) described here comes from a study of CD8 T cells in Susac syndrome. Germline lookup yields CDR1 SGHRS and CDR2 YFSETQ. The CDR3 loop spans 15 amino acids. The germline V and J ends were trimmed by 2 bases and 4 bases, with 15 bases remaining between them. Random hexamers were used to reverse transcribe an amount of about 0.45 to 1 ug RNA. Via MiXCR, TCRdb re-called the immunoSEQ multiplex PCR reads, giving one row per CDR3 protein. This repertoire shows some 110,000 distinct CDR3 sequences, approximately 96% found once; its top ten account for roughly 0.087%. Both CD4+ and CD8+ T cells were negatively isolated, and TEMRA cells underwent FACS enrichment.

The sequencing input was CD4+ T cells from PBMCs. The source is a human donor in good health. The rearrangement joins TRBV5-1 to TRBJ2-5, with D unresolved. CDR3: CASSFATPLPETQYF. In DNA, the CDR3 is TGCGCCAGCAGCTTTGCCACCCCTTTGCCAGAGACCCAGTACTTC.